The sequence of this TCR beta chain was determined in a study of cytomegalovirus exposure and HLA in healthy donors (dated 2017 in TCRdb). Concerning the study at large: An earlier analysis of approximately 640 of the donors reported about 250 Gb of sequence data and roughly 100 million unique TCR beta sequences from some 180 million T cells. Among the roughly 370 genotyped donors, around 81% belonged to the genetic ancestry cluster associated with self-reported Caucasian donors. Every discovery cohort repertoire had been produced on one sequencing platform. The number of typed donors differed by locus: about 620-640 for A, B, C, DRB1 and DQB1; about 520 for DQA1; 606 for DPA1; and roughly 450 for DPB1. The study aimed to test whether cataloging public T cell receptors could reveal signatures of past pathogen exposure. Genome-wide SNP genotypes for about 65% of the roughly 700 donors were used in a later genetic analysis, which treated that subset as a discovery cohort. The study combined high-throughput TCR immunosequencing, statistical association of individual TCRs with disease status, and machine learning to predict cytomegalovirus infection status. Because of strong linkage in the cohort, roughly five DR-DQ haplotypes were treated as single units for association and clustering. About 280 gigabases of sequencing data and 91 million or so unique TCR sequences made up an early release that covered over 550 HLA-typed donors. In a later analysis, previously published TCR beta repertoires from several hundred donors were re-analyzed and high-resolution HLA genotyping was added so that TCR occurrence patterns could be studied. In an earlier analysis of 500 to 650 of the donors, high-throughput TCR beta sequencing was used to judge whether each TCR beta V gene segment behaved as functional or pseudogenic. Rather than drawing on any new phenotypic data, the later analysis identified candidate immune exposures from TCR beta sequences and the way those sequences occurred across donors. Alongside the repertoire data, information on donor age, sex, ethnicity and CMV serostatus was compiled. A separate validation cohort of over a hundred different subjects was used in addition to the 666-subject first cohort. Both class I and class II loci were covered by HLA typing, at four-digit resolution. On average, around 240,000 unique TCR beta nucleotide sequences were sequenced per donor among more than 350 genotyped donors of the cohort, with approximately 18% of those sequences being non-productive. The T cell repertoires of 666 subjects were profiled by immunosequencing and related to cytomegalovirus serostatus. The investigation overall reported the following: Because HLA typing was unavailable for some donors at each locus, only the typed subset was used in association tests. Correlated functional status among segregating V segments might be attributable to linkage disequilibrium, but an unknown experimental factor could not be ruled out. A total of fewer than 200 TCR beta chains were listed by the study as associated with cytomegalovirus. In both the original and validation cohorts, the classifier was reported to diagnose cytomegalovirus status with high specificity and sensitivity. A later analysis found that most CMV-associated TCR beta chains appeared HLA-restricted, with HLA associations seemingly driven largely by CMV exposure. A later analysis found that TCR association rates varied across HLA loci, with DRB1 alleles showing the most associated TCRs and HLA-C alleles the fewest. An association between a missense DCLRE1C variant and V-gene and J-gene trimming of TCR beta chains was found in a later genetic analysis and replicated in an independent cohort. The sequencing pipeline was judged likely to have produced a cluster of highly shared sequence variants as a technical artifact. Only TCR beta chains were sequenced in this cohort, and the absence of alpha or paired-chain data limited detectable features. When HLA alleles, especially DR and DQ, strongly co-occurred, attributing TCR associations to individual alleles was difficult. In a later analysis, several top co-occurrence clusters were reported to appear linked to parvovirus B19, influenza, CMV and Epstein-Barr virus. According to a later genetic analysis, donors in an Asian-associated ancestry cluster had fewer N-insertions in productive TCRs than the roughly 670-donor mean. In a later analysis, 16,951 TCR beta sequences were associated with specific HLA alleles at a false discovery rate of 0.05. The authors suggested that the approach could potentially be generalized to other disease states and immunological phenotypes. Some IMGT-functional V segments, including TRBV6-2 and TRBV6-3, could not be told apart with the 87-base-pair reads, so those segments were excluded. In vitro tests confirmed that three of the cytomegalovirus-associated TCR beta chains recognize cytomegalovirus antigens. Sequencing depth was assumed to be roughly uniform across donors in the presence/absence analyses, though that assumption may not hold. Compared with equally common non-associated chains, HLA-associated TCR beta chains in a later analysis were more clonally expanded and had lower generation probabilities. CMV serostatus was the only immune exposure information available for the cohort. While some public TCRs were present in many individuals, most TCR sequences turned up only very rarely across donors. The earlier analysis of around 600 of the donors excluded roughly 16 rarely observed V segments, including chromosome 9 orphons, because counts were too low. In an earlier analysis of some 500 of the donors, most TCR beta V segments were observed in productive rearrangements about 87% or about 30% of the time, broadly matching IMGT annotations. A further reported finding was that TCR beta sequences accurately predicted the HLA-A and HLA-B alleles for most subjects in the first cohort.

Regarding this clone: This receptor's antigen is unknown. Base qualities are not recorded, but no much larger clone differs from it by a single base.

The cohort comprised some 680 healthy bone marrow donors. At the time of sampling, every cohort member was nominally healthy, though immune exposures that went unrecorded were likely present. The donor was CMV seronegative and belonged to the group of approximately 320 seronegative cohort members. A peripheral blood sample was collected from each donor, and TCR beta sequencing was performed on peripheral blood mononuclear cells. Genomic DNA was extracted from the blood cell samples with the Qiagen DNeasy Blood Extraction Kit. CDR3 length: 18 amino acids, cysteine to phenylalanine. Just the 54-base CDR3 DNA is kept, in frame starting at base 1. The method was the immunoSEQ multiplex PCR assay. A mixture of 60 forward primers for TCR Vbeta segments and 13 reverse primers for TCR Jbeta segments was used in the multiplex PCR. The CDR3 region of rearranged TCR beta genes was amplified from genomic DNA with a multiplex PCR assay. On the Illumina HiSeq System, the amplified TCR beta libraries were sequenced as 87-base-pair reads. The study's own analysis went as follows. A later analysis counted approximately 84 million unique TCR beta chains across the 550 to 800 repertoires, and some 11 million of these chains were shared by at least two donors. Raw reads were error-corrected and collapsed into unique sequences with a nearest-neighbor algorithm that merged closely related sequences to remove PCR and sequencing errors. CDR3 sequences were aligned to IMGT reference sequences to assign V, D and J gene segments. For a sequence to be retained, a match of at least six nucleotides was required to both a V gene segment and a J gene segment. Rearrangements were classified as productive when the CDR3 lacked stop codons and remained in frame with V and J, and all other rearrangements were classified as non-productive. Following IMGT convention, CDR3 was defined as the stretch from the second conserved V-encoded cysteine up to the conserved J-encoded phenylalanine. Sequences without an unambiguous match to a single V gene segment were excluded from the earlier analysis of 587 of the donors. An earlier analysis of 587 of the donors called V segments functional above 56.7% productive rearrangements and segregating when the between-donor standard deviation exceeded 5%. A statistical classification framework was built to diagnose cytomegalovirus status from the catalog of TCR beta chain sequences. A later analysis assigned V and J genes by comparing TCR nucleotide sequences with IMGT/GENE-DB human TR gene sequences. The TCRdist pipeline was used in a later analysis to assign CDR3 sequences and most-parsimonious VDJ recombination scenarios. In a later analysis, each TCR beta chain was defined by its CDR3 amino acid sequence together with its V-gene family, and reads without a unique V-gene family were excluded. In a later analysis, some 600 highly shared, low-generation-probability nucleotide sequences were removed to address suspected cross-contamination and a sequencing artifact. For each public chain, a later analysis derived a clonal expansion index from normalized ranks of inferred template counts within each repertoire. Generation probabilities in a later analysis came from a VDJ recombination model fitted to out-of-frame rearrangements, and those results were checked against IGoR. A later analysis scored TCR-TCR, TCR-HLA and TCR-CMV co-occurrence with hypergeometric tests, applying a repertoire-size bias correction to TCR pairs. False discovery rates were estimated in a later analysis by permuting HLA or CMV assignments 20 times. In a later analysis, co-occurring TCRs were grouped using DBSCAN, with TCRdist sequence similarity added in when clustering inside HLA-allele-positive subsets. Repertoires with fewer than 30,000 or more than 120,000 public chains, plus five repertoires with anomalous nucleotide sharing, were excluded from co-occurrence clustering. TCRdb obtained this table from immuneACCESS and retained in-frame rearrangements with V and J assigned. These tables miss some clones; where compared with another copy, unresolved V genes account for less than half of the shortfall, and the remainder is unexplained. That table supplies the V and J calls and clone size; D and trimming were determined from the DNA. The sample has around 170,000 clones on record, 77% of them singletons. In total, the top ten clones hold roughly 1.5% of the sample.

The receptor was derived from a man younger than 35 in good health and CMV-seronegative. The sample consisted of PBMCs. The rearrangement combines TRBV21-1 with TRBJ1-6; TRBD1, the D gene given by the table, was not confirmed from the DNA. TRBV21-1 is noted as a pseudogene. The CDR3 here reads CASSKVVTGGTYNSPLHF. In nucleotide form, the sequence is TGTGCCAGCAGCAAAGTCGTCACAGGGGGTACCTATAATTCACCCCTCCACTTT.